A selection of T cell receptor beta chains follows, all from one sample in a study of follicular helper T cells after annual influenza vaccination. The data were produced by immunoSEQ multiplex PCR, yet TCRdb's version contains in-frame clones alone and is incomplete. The sample gives 9,500 to 11,000 clones, about 80% of which show up once; approximately 0.8% is in the top ten. The source was CXCR5- memory CD4+ T cells sorted from blood, collected 7 days after influenza vaccination. All receptors come from an adult who received the influenza vaccine. Both conserved end residues are part of each CDR3. A D gene is named only where the DNA matches it firmly. Clone size is stated in some rows and not others, as once, few, many or a class when expanded.

>TRBV28|TRBD2|NA|TRBJ2-1
CASTLLGERGQFF
TGTGCCAGCACCCTCCTAGGCGAGCGGGGGCAGTTCTTC
>TRBV6-1|NA|NA|TRBJ2-1
CASTETSLNEQFF
TGTGCCAGCACTGAGACTAGTCTTAATGAGCAGTTCTTC
>TRBV6-5|NA|NA|TRBJ2-7
CASSYALANEQYF
TGTGCCAGCAGTTACGCCCTAGCGAACGAGCAGTACTTC
>TRBV5-1|TRBD2|NA|TRBJ2-2
CASSRTSSGSGELFF
TGCGCCAGCAGCCGGACTAGCAGCGGATCCGGGGAGCTGTTTTTT
>TRBV30|NA|once|TRBJ1-4
CAWSPGARGEKLFF
TGTGCCTGGAGTCCGGGTGCTCGGGGGGAAAAACTGTTTTTT
>TRBV28|TRBD1|NA|TRBJ2-7
CASRSGTGGFTYEQYF
TGTGCCAGCAGATCCGGGACAGGGGGTTTTACCTACGAGCAGTACTTC
>TRBV9|NA|NA|TRBJ1-6
CASSVGGSSYNSPLHF
TGTGCCAGCAGCGTAGGGGGGAGCTCCTATAATTCACCCCTCCACTTT
>TRBV7-2|NA|NA|TRBJ1-5
CASSYAHGPGNQPQHF
TGTGCCAGCAGCTACGCCCACGGCCCCGGCAATCAGCCCCAGCATTTT
>TRBV30|NA|NA|TRBJ1-4
CAWSQGEKLFF
TGTGCCTGGAGTCAGGGGGAAAAACTGTTTTTT
>TRBV6-5|TRBD1|NA|TRBJ1-4
CASSPGQMNEKLFF
TGTGCCAGCAGTCCGGGACAGATGAATGAAAAACTGTTTTTT
>TRBV28|NA|NA|TRBJ1-3
CASSSYTGRADTIYF
TGTGCCAGCAGTTCCTACACAGGGCGGGCAGACACCATATATTTT
>TRBV11-2|TRBD1|few|TRBJ2-7
CASSSGQGYSYEQYF
TGTGCCAGCAGCTCTGGACAGGGATACAGCTACGAGCAGTACTTC
>TRBV4-3|NA|NA|TRBJ1-6
CASSQDPASSYNSPLHF
TGCGCCAGCAGCCAAGACCCAGCGAGCTCCTATAATTCACCCCTCCACTTT
>TRBV7-9|NA|few|TRBJ1-4
CASSSRSAGTNEKLFF
TGTGCCAGCAGCTCCCGGTCGGCAGGAACTAATGAAAAACTGTTTTTT
>TRBV11-2|NA|NA|TRBJ1-6
CASSLIGGGFSYNSPLHF
TGTGCCAGCAGCTTAATCGGGGGCGGGTTTTCCTATAATTCACCCCTCCACTTT
>TRBV28|TRBD1|NA|TRBJ1-2
CASSLGDRGYGYTF
TGTGCCAGCAGTTTAGGGGACAGAGGATACGGCTACACCTTC
>TRBV19|TRBD1|NA|TRBJ2-5
CASSIRQGAQETQYF
TGTGCCAGTAGTATAAGGCAGGGGGCCCAAGAGACCCAGTACTTC
>TRBV5-6|TRBD2|NA|TRBJ2-1
CASSLVYSSGDNEQFF
TGTGCCAGCAGCTTAGTTTACTCAAGCGGGGACAATGAGCAGTTCTTC
>TRBV28|NA|NA|TRBJ1-4
CASSLPLTEKLFF
TGTGCCAGCAGTTTACCCCTTACTGAAAAACTGTTTTTT
>TRBV6-1|TRBD1|NA|TRBJ2-7
CASSSDRVYEQYF
TGTGCCAGCAGTTCTGACAGGGTTTACGAGCAGTACTTC
>TRBV19|NA|NA|TRBJ2-2
CASSIMRGAIPGELFF
TGTGCCAGTAGTATTATGAGGGGCGCGATCCCCGGGGAGCTGTTTTTT
>TRBV27|NA|NA|TRBJ2-3
CASRGAWGTDTQYF
TGTGCCAGTAGAGGGGCTTGGGGCACAGATACGCAGTATTTT
>TRBV6-5|NA|NA|TRBJ2-4
CASTYRVTNIQYF
TGTGCCAGCACCTACAGGGTGACAAACATTCAGTACTTC
>TRBV27|NA|NA|TRBJ2-1
CASSLRLGNEQFF
TGTGCCAGCAGCCTAAGGCTAGGAAATGAGCAGTTCTTC
>TRBV7-9|NA|NA|TRBJ1-5
CASSARGDGNQPQHF
TGTGCCAGCAGCGCCCGAGGGGATGGCAATCAGCCCCAGCATTTT
>TRBV5-1|NA|NA|TRBJ2-3
CASSLGGREDTQYF
TGCGCCAGCAGCTTGGGTGGCAGGGAGGATACGCAGTATTTT
>TRBV28|TRBD1|few|TRBJ1-2
CASSDTGTGGIYTF
TGTGCCAGCAGCGATACCGGGACAGGGGGCATCTACACCTTC
>TRBV19|TRBD2|NA|TRBJ2-1
CASRYTSGGVGTYNEQFF
TGTGCCAGTAGATACACTAGCGGGGGCGTCGGAACCTACAATGAGCAGTTCTTC
>TRBV5-1|TRBD1|NA|TRBJ2-7
CASSPGGTGGPYEQYF
TGCGCCAGCAGCCCTGGGGGTACAGGGGGCCCCTACGAGCAGTACTTC
>TRBV19|NA|few|TRBJ1-5
CASGEPQHF
TGTGCCTCGGGGGAACCCCAGCATTTT
>TRBV30|TRBD1|NA|TRBJ1-2
CAWKTGTGGFSGYTF
TGTGCCTGGAAAACCGGGACAGGGGGCTTTTCGGGCTACACCTTC
>TRBV15|TRBD1|NA|TRBJ1-1
CATSRSGQGTAEAFF
TGTGCCACCAGCAGATCCGGACAGGGGACAGCTGAAGCTTTCTTT
>TRBV4-3|TRBD1|NA|TRBJ1-2
CASSQVGTTGGSYGYTF
TGCGCCAGCAGCCAAGTGGGCACGACAGGGGGAAGCTATGGCTACACCTTC
>TRBV28|NA|NA|TRBJ1-1
CASSLPGPALTEAFF
TGTGCCAGCAGTTTACCAGGGCCCGCGTTAACTGAAGCTTTCTTT
>TRBV11-2|NA|NA|TRBJ2-3
CASSLGGSTDTQYF
TGTGCCAGCAGCTTAGGAGGGAGCACAGATACGCAGTATTTT
>TRBV7-6|NA|once|TRBJ2-3
CASSSTDTQYF
TGTGCCAGCAGCTCTACAGATACGCAGTATTTT
>TRBV10-1|TRBD1|NA|TRBJ2-5
CASSESRTGDETQYF
TGCGCCAGCAGTGAGTCCCGGACAGGGGACGAGACCCAGTACTTC
>TRBV27|TRBD1|NA|TRBJ1-5
CASSLTGVDQPQHF
TGTGCCAGCAGTTTGACAGGGGTGGACCAGCCCCAGCATTTT
>TRBV18|TRBD1|NA|TRBJ2-5
CASSPGQGGETQYF
TGTGCCAGCTCACCCGGACAGGGAGGAGAGACCCAGTACTTC
>TRBV7-2|TRBD2|NA|TRBJ2-5
CASSLGAGGGVETQYF
TGTGCCAGCAGCTTAGGCGCGGGAGGGGGAGTAGAGACCCAGTACTTC
>TRBV11-3|NA|NA|TRBJ2-3
CASSPGRAERDTQYF
TGTGCCAGCAGCCCCGGTAGAGCGGAGAGGGATACGCAGTATTTT
>TRBV5-1|TRBD1|NA|TRBJ2-1
CASSTQGASYNEQFF
TGCGCCAGCAGCACGCAGGGGGCCTCCTACAATGAGCAGTTCTTC
>TRBV5-1|NA|NA|TRBJ1-1
CASSFQGQNTEAFF
TGCGCCAGCAGCTTTCAGGGGCAGAACACTGAAGCTTTCTTT
>TRBV18|NA|NA|TRBJ2-5
CASSPQTGYQETQYF
TGTGCCAGCTCACCACAGACGGGGTACCAAGAGACCCAGTACTTC
>TRBV6-1|NA|NA|TRBJ2-5
CASSHRHQQETQYF
TGTGCCAGCAGTCACAGGCATCAACAAGAGACCCAGTACTTC